This TCR beta chain originates from a study of T cell responses to AZD1222 COVID-19 vaccine. Study conclusions and caveats: Only after the peak T cell response were repertoires sampled.

Analysis merged second doses at about 4 or about 12 weeks. TCRdb keeps only in-frame clones here, not all; method: immunoSEQ multiplex PCR. The sample lists roughly 180,000 clones; approximately 93% were seen once. This CDR3 is built from 15 residues. V lost 4 bases and J lost 5; bases outside the gene matches: 8. The germline gives CDR1 MRHNA, CDR2 SNTAGT. Details on this clone: Its antigen remains unidentified.

The chain recombines TRBV6-4 with TRBJ2-1, with 7 bases that match TRBD2. This TCR derives from an adult who received the AZD1222 COVID-19 vaccine. This specimen consisted of peripheral blood, obtained 28 days after the second AZD1222 dose. Here the CDR3 DNA reads TGTGCCAGCAGTGTGGAGCGGGGCCTCAACAATGAGCAGTTCTTC. This sequence encodes CASSVERGLNNEQFF.